These 19 T cell receptor beta chains were all obtained from the same sample, sequenced in a study of identical twins (dated by TCRdb to about 2016). Library preparation was by 5' RACE. Data came from an Illumina HiSeq 2000. TCRdb ran its own pipeline on the public reads, namely fastp trimming at Q25 and MiXCR clone calling, and kept in-frame beta chains. A single entry per CDR3 protein holds the most common genes and DNA from its merged rows. Counted in this sample were some 690,000 distinct CDR3 sequences; around 20% of them appeared once. Jointly, the top ten make up roughly 4.3% of the sample. A further study also used this sample, focusing on T cells expressing NK-cell markers.

Sequenced: PBMCs. Every receptor here comes from a young woman in good health.

The gene calls are TRBV5-1 and TRBJ1-2; D uncertain. CDR3 length: 16 amino acids. Germline V gene data show CDR1 as SGHRS and CDR2 as YFSETQ. V was clipped by 0 bases and J by 4 bases, with 16 bases between them. The CDR3 nucleotides read TGCGCCAGCAGCTTGGAGGCAGGAGATATTTCCTATGGCTACACCTTC. The encoded protein is CASSLEAGDISYGYTF.

The rearrangement links TRBV20-1 to TRBJ2-7, with 7 nucleotides matching TRBD2. Germline V CDR1 and CDR2: DFQATT, SNEGSKA (reference sequence). CDR3 length: 13 amino acids. The V and J ends lost 5 bases and 10 bases, in that order; junction bases with no gene match: 14. The DNA of the CDR3 is TGCAGTGCTCCCTCGGGGCGGGAGAAACCCCAGTACTTC. It is translated as CSAPSGREKPQYF.

In its sample, this clonotype was seen many times. This chain's CDR3 is CASTGTGVAQYF. The CDR3 nucleotides read TGTGCCAGCACCGGGACAGGGGTGGCCCAGTACTTC. J is TRBJ2-5 and V is TRBV6-4; 10 bases map to TRBD1. Trimming removed 7 bases from V and 9 bases from J; junction bases left unmatched: 5. Looked up from germline, CDR1 is MRHNA and CDR2 is SNTAGT. The length of the CDR3 is 12 residues.

V gene TRBV5-1 combines with J gene TRBJ1-1; D uncertain. V lost 6 bases to trimming and J lost 0 bases, with 12 bases between them. CDR3 length: 14 amino acids. Germline V gives CDR1 SGHRS, CDR2 YFSETQ. This CDR3 reads CASTTSTVNTEAFF. The CDR3 DNA reads as TGCGCCAGCACCACGAGTACGGTGAACACTGAAGCTTTCTTT.

CDR3: CASSLDYDSGNEQFF. CDR3 nucleotide sequence: TGTGCCAGCAGCTTAGATTACGACAGTGGAAATGAGCAGTTCTTC. The chain combines TRBV5-5 with TRBJ2-1; possibly TRBD1 for D (5 bases). The V gene lost 2 bases and the J gene lost 7 bases, with 16 bases spanning the gap. This CDR3 contains 15 residues. Per the germline V gene, CDR1 is SGHKS and CDR2 is YYEKEE (reference sequence).

The chain is built from TRBV12-3 or TRBV12-4 and TRBJ2-5; D possibly corresponds to TRBD2 (5 bases). Trimming left V 8 bases short and J 5 bases short, with 15 bases between. This CDR3 spans 13 amino acids. The CDR3 region is CASQDWERETQYF. As DNA, the CDR3 is TGTGCCAGCCAGGACTGGGAGAGGGAGACCCAGTACTTC.

The V and J genes are TRBV7-9 and TRBJ2-7; weak D call: TRBD2 (5 bases). The CDR3 length is 13 residues. Between the trimmed V and J ends, which lost 10 bases and 2 bases, there was a span of 15 bases. The germline V gene encodes CDR1 SEHNR and CDR2 FQNEAQ (reference sequence). The CDR3: CATNGGEPYEQYF. CDR3 nucleotide sequence: TGTGCCACCAACGGAGGAGAACCCTACGAGCAGTACTTC.

The chain carries TRBV3-1 and TRBJ2-5, with 7 bases matching TRBD2. Germline V gene lookup returns CDR1 LGHDT and CDR2 YNNKEL (reference sequence). The CDR3 runs 17 residues. After removal of 0 bases from V and 0 bases from J, the junction contained 7 bases not matched to a gene. The CDR3 nucleotides are TGTGCCAGCAGCCAAGATATAGCTAGCGGATACCAAGAGACCCAGTACTTC. It codes for CASSQDIASGYQETQYF.

This clonotype has a handful of counts. The junction does not match germline at one end; this may be a read error. Here the CDR3 reads CSARREYSSPLHF. CDR3 bases: TGCAGTGCTAGAAGGGAGTATAGTTCACCCCTCCACTTT. The genes are TRBV20-1 and TRBJ1-6, with D uncertain. Germline CDR1 DFQATT, CDR2 SNEGSKA (reference sequence). This CDR3 contains 13 residues.

There are a few counts of this clonotype. This chain joins TRBV6-1 and TRBJ1-2, with 8 bases matching TRBD1. This CDR3 is built from 14 residues. J was trimmed by 8 bases and V by 8 bases; bases with no gene match: 13. CDR1 and CDR2 from the germline V gene are MNHNS and SASEGT. CDR3 DNA sequence: TGTGCCAGCCGGATGGCAGGGGGCCGTGGAGGCTACACCTTC. Residues: CASRMAGGRGGYTF.

This clonotype has ten or more counts. The chain employs TRBV6-5 and TRBJ2-3, with 7 bases matching TRBD1. CDR3 length equals 14 residues. Trimming removed 2 bases from V and 2 bases from J; junction bases left unmatched: 1. The V gene's germline CDR1 is MNHEY and CDR2 SVGAGI. This CDR3 is CASSYRGLTDTQYF. The CDR3 nucleotides read TGTGCCAGCAGTTACAGGGGGCTCACAGATACGCAGTATTTT.

This chain connects TRBV20-1 to TRBJ2-5, with unresolved D. With 3 bases removed from V and 3 bases from J, the gap between germline ends came to 11 bases. CDR1 DFQATT and CDR2 SNEGSKA come from the germline V gene (reference sequence). CDR3 length: 13 amino acids. As DNA, the CDR3 is TGCAGTGCTAGCGAACCTATCAAAGAGACCCAGTACTTC. It translates to CSASEPIKETQYF.

The chain joins TRBV7-8 to TRBJ2-7; no definite D call. Germline-derived CDR1 and CDR2 are SGHVS and FQNEAQ. Trimming took 2 bases from V and 2 from J, leaving 19 bases between them. CDR3 length equals 17 residues. The CDR3 nucleotides read TGTGCCAGCAGCTTAATCGTAGGCCAGAGTGACGCCTACGAGCAGTACTTC. Its protein product is CASSLIVGQSDAYEQYF.

This clonotype has just a few counts. The chain links TRBV5-1 to TRBJ2-3; 14 nucleotides line up with TRBD2. Per germline, CDR1 SGHRS and CDR2 YFSETQ. This CDR3 is built from 16 residues. The V segment lost 4 bases and the J segment 6 bases; nucleotides outside the gene matches: 7. In nucleotides, the CDR3 is TGCGCCAGCAGCCCTGGACTAGCGGGAGGTTATGATACGCAGTATTTT. Translating gives CASSPGLAGGYDTQYF.

This clonotype was seen ten or more times. The chain employs TRBV20-1 and TRBJ2-5; 11 bases fit TRBD2. V lost 0 bases to trimming and J lost 0 bases; unmatched junction nucleotides: 15. The CDR3 contains 20 residues. Germline V CDR1 and CDR2: DFQATT, SNEGSKA (reference sequence). CDR3 coding DNA: TGCAGTGCTAGAGACTTTTTGGGACTAGCGGCCCGGGGAAACCAAGAGACCCAGTACTTC. Translated, it gives CSARDFLGLAARGNQETQYF.

This clonotype was recorded a few times. The chain joins TRBV24-1 to TRBJ2-3; D call uncertain. With 4 bases removed from V and 2 bases from J, the gap between germline ends came to 6 bases. The germline V gene has CDR1 KGHDR and CDR2 SFDVKD. CDR3 size: 13 residues. The CDR3 here is CATSEQNTDTQYF. DNA for the CDR3: TGTGCCACCAGTGAGCAAAACACAGATACGCAGTATTTT.

This clonotype was detected a few times. The rearrangement uses TRBV10-3 and TRBJ2-7, with D perhaps matching TRBD2 (6 bases). Trimming took off 3 bases at V and 3 bases at J, with 15 bases between the two ends. Germline-derived CDR1 and CDR2 are ENHRY and SYGVKD. CDR3 size: 15 residues. The CDR3 is CAISESLAHRYEQYF. CDR3 bases: TGTGCCATCAGTGAATCCCTAGCGCACCGCTACGAGCAGTACTTC.

There are many counts of this clonotype. The chain couples TRBV12-3 or TRBV12-4 to TRBJ2-1, with 10 bases matching TRBD1. The CDR3 loop spans 15 amino acids. V trimming: 3 bases; J trimming: 10 bases; junction bases outside the gene matches: 9. This CDR3 reads CASSFVGQGKWEQFF. The CDR3 bases are TGTGCCAGCAGTTTTGTGGGACAGGGGAAGTGGGAGCAGTTCTTC.

The chain is built from TRBV10-3 and TRBJ2-3; 7 nucleotides match TRBD2. This CDR3 region has 14 residues. Trimming took 7 bases from V and 3 from J; bases not matched to a gene: 7. Germline values: CDR1 ENHRY, CDR2 SYGVKD. The CDR3 is CAITSGKMTDTQYF. The CDR3, as DNA: TGTGCCATCACCAGCGGGAAAATGACAGATACGCAGTATTTT.